The 21 T cell receptor beta chains presented below share a single source sample, sequenced in a study of T cells after yellow fever vaccination. TCRdb fed the 5' RACE reads into MiXCR, producing one record per CDR3 protein. This repertoire shows about 310,000 distinct CDR3 sequences, about 3.5% found once; its top ten account for around 22%. The sample was PBMCs, taken on the day of the yellow fever booster vaccination. Receptor source: a man younger than 35 who received the YFV17D yellow fever vaccine.

V gene TRBV7-2 combines with J gene TRBJ2-1, with D maybe TRBD2 (5 bases). Germline V CDR1 and CDR2: SGHTA, FQGNSA. V shed 5 bases and J shed 2 bases, with 16 bases lying between them. This CDR3 is built from 16 residues. This chain's CDR3 is CASSIERWTTYNEQFF. In DNA form, the CDR3 reads TGTGCCAGCAGCATCGAGCGGTGGACGACCTACAATGAGCAGTTCTTC.

This clonotype has ten or more counts. This chain links TRBV7-2 with TRBJ1-2; no reliable D call. The V gene lost 3 bases and the J gene lost 2 bases, with 10 bases spanning the gap. CDR3 size: 14 residues. Germline V gives CDR1 SGHTA, CDR2 FQGNSA. The CDR3 here is CASSLAGLNYGYTF. CDR3 nucleotide sequence: TGTGCCAGCAGCTTGGCGGGTCTGAACTATGGCTACACCTTC.

V gene TRBV6-2 or TRBV6-3 combines with J gene TRBJ1-6; D is unresolved. The germline V gene has CDR1 MNHEY and CDR2 SVGEGT. The CDR3 consists of 8 residues. V lost 11 bases and J lost 10, with 3 bases in between. The CDR3 DNA reads as TGTGCCGAATCACCCCTCCACTTT. It translates to CAESPLHF.

This clonotype was recorded at least ten times. This chain uses TRBV18 with TRBJ2-7, with TRBD1 matching over 7 bases. The CDR3 extends over 14 amino acids. Germline V lookup: CDR1 KGHSH, CDR2 LQKENI. J gave up 6 bases and V 0 bases, and 5 bases lay outside the gene matches. The CDR3 here is CASSPPDRPLEQYV. The CDR3 bases are TGTGCCAGCTCACCACCGGACAGGCCCCTCGAGCAGTACGTC.

This clonotype has a count of ten or more. The chain combines TRBV12-3 or TRBV12-4 with TRBJ2-1; D uncertain. Trimming took off 6 bases at V and 3 bases at J, with 6 bases between the two ends. This CDR3 region has 12 residues. The chain's CDR3 is CASRENYNEQFF. CDR3 DNA sequence: TGTGCCAGCAGGGAAAACTACAATGAGCAGTTCTTC.

This chain uses TRBV5-4 with TRBJ2-3, with D possibly being TRBD2 (5 bases). The germline CDR1 and CDR2 sequences are SGHNT and YYREEE (reference sequence). The length of the CDR3 is 12 residues. Trimming pared 4 bases from V and 8 bases from J, leaving 11 bases between. CDR3 sequence reads: CASSPLGGTQYF. The DNA for the CDR3 is TGTGCCAGCAGCCCCCTAGGAGGTACGCAGTATTTT.

At least ten counts were recorded for this clonotype. The genes are TRBV5-1 and TRBJ2-3, with D possibly being TRBD2 (5 bases). Germline V gene lookup returns CDR1 SGHRS and CDR2 YFSETQ. CDR3 length: 14 amino acids. Trimming left V 4 bases short and J 4 bases short, with 13 bases between. The DNA for the CDR3 is TGCGCCAGCAGCCCCGGCCGCGGGCCAGATACGCAGTATTTT. It codes for CASSPGRGPDTQYF.

This clonotype was picked up a small number of times. DNA of the CDR3: TGCAGTGCTAGAACGACAGGGTCGGGAGAAAATTCACCCCTCCACTTT. Its protein is CSARTTGSGENSPLHF. The chain has TRBV20-1 and TRBJ1-6, with 7 positions matching TRBD1. The CDR3 extends over 16 amino acids. The V gene's germline CDR1 is DFQATT and CDR2 SNEGSKA (reference sequence). The trim removed 2 bases at V and 7 bases at J, leaving 11 bases unmatched.

This clonotype has just a few counts. This chain links TRBV2 with TRBJ1-5, with D uncertain. The CDR3 runs 13 residues. Germline lookup yields CDR1 SNHLY and CDR2 FYNNEI. The V end was cut by 6 bases, the J end by 9 bases, with 15 bases between. The CDR3 sequence: CASREHPLGPQHF. CDR3 nucleotide sequence: TGTGCCAGCAGGGAACATCCGCTGGGGCCCCAGCATTTT.

This clonotype was detected many times. The chain is built from TRBV10-3 and TRBJ2-7; TRBD1 agrees at 11 bases. V shed 5 bases, J shed 7 bases, and the junction held 13 bases outside the gene matches. Germline lookup yields CDR1 ENHRY and CDR2 SYGVKD. There are 16 residues in the CDR3. CDR3 DNA sequence: TGTGCCATCAGTCCCACCCCAGGACAGGGGGCGGGGGAGCAGTACTTC. As protein: CAISPTPGQGAGEQYF.

This clonotype was found a few times. A much larger clonotype is one base distant, so this may be a read error. The genes are TRBV11-1 and TRBJ2-3; D not certain. Trimming shortened V by 5 bases and J by 2 bases, and 8 bases separated the two germline ends. The CDR3 totals 13 residues. Looked up from germline, CDR1 is SGHAT and CDR2 is FQDESV (reference sequence). Written as DNA, the CDR3 is TGTGCCAGCAGCCCCCGGACCACAGATACGCAGTATTTT. Translation: CASSPRTTDTQYF.

This clonotype has a count of ten or more. V gene TRBV29-1 combines with J gene TRBJ2-1; tentatively, D is TRBD1 (5 bases). The CDR3 runs to 12 residues. V shed 4 bases and J shed 8 bases, with 12 bases lying between them. Germline CDR1 and CDR2: SQVTM and ANQGSEA. The CDR3 loop is CSVVPAGHEQFF. CDR3 in DNA: TGCAGCGTTGTTCCAGCAGGGCATGAGCAGTTCTTC.

As for this clonotype: A much more abundant neighbour one base away suggests this may be a read error. The chain employs TRBV9 and TRBJ1-1; the D gene is possibly TRBD1 (5 bases). Trimming removed 4 bases from V and 0 bases from J, with 7 bases in between. The CDR3 is made up of 13 amino acids. Per germline, CDR1 SGDLS and CDR2 YYNGEE. CDR3 loop: CASSKGVNTEAFF. CDR3 nucleotides: TGTGCCAGCAGCAAAGGGGTGAACACTGAAGCTTTCTTT.

This clonotype was detected only a few times. The chain recombines TRBV9 with TRBJ2-2; perhaps TRBD1 as D (6 bases). Germline CDR1 SGDLS, CDR2 YYNGEE. This CDR3 has 15 amino acids. Trimming stripped 2 bases from V and 2 bases from J, with 10 bases between. CDR3 region: CASSVSRGNTGELFF. The CDR3 nucleotides are TGTGCCAGCAGCGTGAGCAGGGGAAACACCGGGGAGCTGTTTTTT.

This clonotype was seen only a few times. The rearrangement joins TRBV25-1 to TRBJ2-1; TRBD2 aligns across 7 bases. Germline CDR1 is MGHDK and CDR2 is SYGVNS. CDR3 length: 12 residues. Trimming removed 4 bases from V and 11 bases from J; junction bases left unmatched: 5. The CDR3 here is CASSGTSDKQFF. CDR3 DNA: TGTGCCAGCAGTGGTACTAGCGATAAGCAGTTCTTC.

The CDR3 DNA sequence: TGTGCCAGCAGCTACCGGGACTCAGATACGCAGTATTTT. Translation: CASSYRDSDTQYF. The chain recombines TRBV5-6 with TRBJ2-3; possible D gene TRBD2, 6 bases. Germline assignment: CDR1 SGHDT and CDR2 YYEEEE. Trimming left V 3 bases short and J 4 bases short, with 9 bases between. CDR3 length equals 13 residues.

This clonotype was seen a few times. The chain combines TRBV5-1 with TRBJ1-1; the D gene is possibly TRBD1 (6 bases). CDR1 and CDR2 from the germline V gene are SGHRS and YFSETQ. Trimming shortened V by 3 bases and J by 4 bases, and 16 bases separated the two germline ends. CDR3 length: 15 amino acids. DNA for the CDR3: TGCGCCAGCAGCTCGGCACAGGGAGGACGCACTGAAGCTTTCTTT. Amino acids: CASSSAQGGRTEAFF.

The rearrangement joins TRBV5-1 to TRBJ2-3, with D hard to call. With 4 bases removed from V and 6 bases from J, the gap between germline ends came to 12 bases. In germline, CDR1 is SGHRS, CDR2 YFSETQ. CDR3 length: 13 residues. The CDR3 protein is CASSIAGEDTQYF. The CDR3 nucleotides read TGCGCCAGCAGCATCGCAGGTGAGGATACGCAGTATTTT.

This clonotype was detected a few times. J is TRBJ2-5 and V is TRBV5-6, with 8 bases matching TRBD1. CDR1 SGHDT and CDR2 YYEEEE come from the germline V gene. J gave up 1 base and V 6 bases, and 2 bases lay outside the gene matches. There are 13 residues in the CDR3. CDR3 sequence (DNA): TGTGCCAGCACCAGGGGGCTCCAAGAGACCCAGTACTTC. It translates to CASTRGLQETQYF. The full variable domain, with the rest looked up from reference TRBV5-6 and TRBJ2-5, is DAGVTQSPTHLIKTRGQQVTLRCSPKSGHDTVSWYQQALGQGPQFIFQYYEEEERQRGNFPDRFSGHQFPNYSSELNVNALLLGDSALYLCASTRGLQETQYFGPGTRLLVL.

This clonotype has ten or more counts. The chain is built from TRBV28 and TRBJ2-2, with D maybe TRBD2 (5 bases). Germline V gives CDR1 MDHEN, CDR2 SYDVKM. Trimming pared 5 bases from V and 7 bases from J, leaving 11 bases between. The CDR3 has 13 residues. The CDR3 nucleotides read TGTGCCAGCAGTGCGAGGCGGGTCGGGGAGCTGTTTTTT. Amino acids: CASSARRVGELFF.

This clonotype came up many times. This chain uses TRBV7-2 with TRBJ2-3; D is unresolved. Trimming took off 1 base at V and 5 bases at J, with 13 bases between the two ends. This CDR3 region has 15 residues. The germline V gene encodes CDR1 SGHTA and CDR2 FQGNSA. CDR3 sequence (DNA): TGTGCCAGCAGCTTAGTAAGGGTAACAAGAGATACGCAGTATTTT. This encodes CASSLVRVTRDTQYF.